One sample yielded the 27 T cell receptor beta chains listed below, sequenced in a study of cytotoxic CD8 clonotypes in ibrutinib-treated CLL. Measured with immunoSEQ multiplex PCR; TCRdb has only the in-frame clones, and not every one. The table includes about 330,000 clones, about 61% detected once. Sequencing was performed on PBMCs, taken after 36 months of ibrutinib treatment. These receptors all come from a human donor with chronic lymphocytic leukemia.

The J gene is TRBJ1-3, the V gene TRBV19; a weak D match, TRBD1 (5 bases). V was clipped by 7 bases and J by 3 bases, with 13 bases between them. Per germline, CDR1 LNHDA and CDR2 SQIVND (reference sequence). This CDR3 comprises 14 residues. CDR3 DNA: TGTGCCAGTAACGGGGGTGCTTATGGAAACACCATATATTTT. Its translation: CASNGGAYGNTIYF.

The chain has TRBV5-1 and TRBJ1-4; no definite D call. This CDR3 region has 13 residues. The germline CDR1 and CDR2 sequences are SGHRS and YFSETQ. V gave up 0 bases and J gave up 8 bases, with 8 bases separating them. The CDR3 sequence: CASSLVHAEKLFF. CDR3 DNA: TGCGCCAGCAGCTTGGTGCACGCGGAAAAACTGTTTTTT.

V and J are TRBV6-1 and TRBJ1-2; TRBD1 might be the D (5 bases). This CDR3 is built from 12 residues. Germline values: CDR1 MNHNS, CDR2 SASEGT. The V end was cut by 6 bases, the J end by 2 bases, with 7 bases between. As DNA, the CDR3 is TGTGCCAGCAGGACAGAGAACTATGGCTACACCTTC. This gives the protein CASRTENYGYTF.

The chain's CDR3 is CASSLGLSGKGGNEQFF. The DNA for the CDR3 is TGTGCCAGCAGCTTAGGGTTGAGCGGGAAGGGAGGGAATGAGCAGTTCTTC. The V and J genes are TRBV11-3 and TRBJ2-1; 7 bases are a match to TRBD2. Trimming took 1 base from V and 7 from J; bases not matched to a gene: 13. This CDR3 is 17 amino acids long. Looked up from germline, CDR1 is SGHNT and CDR2 is YENEEA.

This clone has more than one count but fewer than ten. V usage is TRBV16 and J usage is TRBJ2-7; 8 nucleotides align to TRBD1. The ends lost 2 bases at V and 7 bases at J; junction bases unmatched: 7. Germline CDR1 and CDR2: KGHSY and FQNENV. The CDR3 consists of 14 residues. DNA for the CDR3: TGTGCCAGCAGCCAAGAGACAGGGGTTTTTGAGCAGTACTTC. Residues: CASSQETGVFEQYF.

This clone showed up just a few times. The chain uses TRBV15 and TRBJ1-5; D remains unclear. V was pared by 0 bases and J by 7 bases, with 7 bases between. Looked up from germline, CDR1 is LNHNV and CDR2 is YYDKDF (reference sequence). The CDR3 totals 13 residues. The CDR3 bases are TGTGCCACCAGCAGAGAATGGGTGCAGCCCCAGCATTTT. Amino acids: CATSREWVQPQHF.

The V gene is TRBV25-1, the J gene TRBJ2-3; D possibly corresponds to TRBD1 (6 bases). Germline lookup yields CDR1 MGHDK and CDR2 SYGVNS. V was shortened by 4 bases and J by 0 bases, with 11 bases between the two germline ends. The CDR3 sequence is 15 residues long. For the CDR3, the DNA is TGTGCCAGCAGTGTACCGGACAGAAGCACAGATACGCAGTATTTT. Residues: CASSVPDRSTDTQYF.

The J gene is TRBJ1-3, the V gene TRBV5-6, with a weak D call TRBD1 (5 bases). V lost 5 bases, J lost 1 base, and 10 bases lay in between. The CDR3 has 14 amino acids. CDR1 is SGHDT and CDR2 is YYEEEE in the germline V gene. CDR3 residues: CASRDWGSGNTIYF. The CDR3 region has the DNA TGTGCCAGCAGAGATTGGGGGTCTGGAAACACCATATATTTT.

The chain recombines TRBV9 with TRBJ1-3; a possible D gene is TRBD1 (6 bases). Germline V CDR1 and CDR2: SGDLS, YYNGEE. V lost 4 bases to trimming and J lost 2 bases, with 10 bases between them. The CDR3 length is 14 residues. The CDR3 is CASSRRTAGNTIYF. The CDR3 DNA reads as TGTGCCAGCAGCCGGCGGACAGCTGGAAACACCATATATTTT.

This clone occurred a few times. The V and J genes are TRBV6-5 and TRBJ1-5; D ambiguous. This CDR3 is 15 amino acids long. Germline V gene lookup returns CDR1 MNHEY and CDR2 SVGAGI. Trimming removed 0 bases from V and 7 bases from J, with 13 bases in between. The CDR3 is CASSYSRSLGQPQHF. The CDR3 DNA reads TGTGCCAGCAGTTACTCGAGGTCACTGGGCCAGCCCCAGCATTTT.

This clone showed up just a few times. The V and J genes are TRBV7-9 and TRBJ2-5, with 7 bases matching TRBD2. CDR3 length: 13 amino acids. V gave up 8 bases and J gave up 1 base; unmatched junction bases: 4. Germline values: CDR1 SEHNR, CDR2 FQNEAQ (reference sequence). The CDR3 region is CASRDYFQETQYF. In DNA, the CDR3 is TGTGCCAGCCGGGACTACTTCCAAGAGACCCAGTACTTC. Using reference TRBV7-9 and TRBJ2-5 for the parts outside the CDR3, the full variable domain is DTGVSQNPRHKITKRGQNVTFRCDPISEHNRLYWYRQTLGQGPEFLTYFQNEAQLEKSRLLSDRFSAERPKGSFSTLEIQRTEQGDSAMYLCASRDYFQETQYFGPGTRLLVL.

This chain links TRBV6-5 with TRBJ2-5; either TRBD1 or TRBD2 may supply D (5 bases each). Trimming removed 1 base from V and 5 bases from J, with 17 bases in between. CDR3 size: 16 residues. Germline CDR1 and CDR2: MNHEY and SVGAGI. For the CDR3, the DNA is TGTGCCAGCAGTTACTGGCGTCAGGGACCGCGGGAGACCCAGTACTTC. It yields the protein CASSYWRQGPRETQYF.

The rearrangement links TRBV5-1 to TRBJ1-1; no definite D call. This CDR3 comprises 15 residues. Germline V gene lookup returns CDR1 SGHRS and CDR2 YFSETQ. Trimming removed 0 bases at V and 6 bases at J, with 15 bases between. This chain's CDR3 is CASSLAAGVVAEAFF. As DNA, the CDR3 is TGCGCCAGCAGCTTGGCCGCGGGAGTAGTCGCTGAAGCTTTCTTT.

The table lists this clone with a count of one. The chain joins TRBV6-1 to TRBJ1-6, with D perhaps TRBD1 (5 bases). The germline V gene encodes CDR1 MNHNS and CDR2 SASEGT. The V gene lost 8 bases and the J gene lost 15 bases, with 14 bases spanning the gap. The CDR3 covers 11 residues. CDR3 coding DNA: TGTGCCAGCCTCGACAGCCCGGGCCTCCACTTT. Translating gives CASLDSPGLHF.

Only a few counts were recorded for this clone. The gene calls are TRBV15 and TRBJ2-5; D is possibly TRBD1 or TRBD2 (6 bases each). Germline values: CDR1 LNHNV, CDR2 YYDKDF (reference sequence). This CDR3 has 14 amino acids. Trimming removed 1 base from V and 5 bases from J, with 11 bases in between. CDR3 sequence reads: CATSRGGGWETQYF. The DNA of the CDR3 is TGTGCCACCAGCAGAGGAGGGGGGTGGGAGACCCAGTACTTC.

A word on this clone: The same CDR3 arises from other DNA sequences in this sample as well. J is TRBJ2-7 and V is TRBV18; D remains ambiguous. This CDR3 contains 13 residues. Germline CDR1 is KGHSH and CDR2 is LQKENI. V was cut by 0 bases and J by 2 bases, with 5 bases left in between. The CDR3 sequence: CASSPPSAYEQYF. Written as DNA, the CDR3 is TGTGCCAGCTCACCACCCTCAGCCTACGAGCAGTACTTC.

This clone was found once. The gene calls are TRBV5-6 and TRBJ2-6; D may be TRBD1 or TRBD2 (5 bases each). Per germline, CDR1 SGHDT and CDR2 YYEEEE. Trimming left V 1 base short and J 4 bases short, with 12 bases between. CDR3 length: 16 residues. In DNA form, the CDR3 reads TGTGCCAGCAGCTTGTTGAGGGGAACAGGGGCCAACGTCCTGACTTTC. This translates into CASSLLRGTGANVLTF.

This rearrangement joins TRBV30 to TRBJ1-2; no firm D call. V was cut by 3 bases and J by 4 bases, with 18 bases left in between. The germline gives CDR1 GTSNPN, CDR2 SVGIG (reference sequence). CDR3 length: 15 residues. The CDR3: CAWSQNGFWSYGYTF. DNA for the CDR3: TGTGCCTGGAGCCAAAACGGGTTTTGGAGCTATGGCTACACCTTC. The full variable domain, its missing parts supplied by reference TRBV30 and TRBJ1-2, is SQTIHQWPATLVQPVGSPLSLECTVEGTSNPNLYWYRQAAGRGLQLLFYSVGIGQISSEVPQNLSASRPQDRQFILSSKKLLLSDSGFYLCAWSQNGFWSYGYTFGSGTRLTVV.

V gene TRBV15 combines with J gene TRBJ1-1; a possible D gene is TRBD1 (6 bases). CDR1 and CDR2 from the germline V gene are LNHNV and YYDKDF (reference sequence). V lost 5 bases to trimming and J lost 6 bases, with 13 bases between them. The CDR3 is 13 residues long. For the CDR3, the DNA is TGTGCCACCAGCCGAACAGGGTTTTCTGAAGCTTTCTTT. Translation: CATSRTGFSEAFF.

The sample holds a few counts of this clone. The chain has TRBV19 and TRBJ1-2; 8 positions match TRBD1. The CDR3 length is 13 residues. Germline-derived CDR1 and CDR2 are LNHDA and SQIVND (reference sequence). The trim removed 5 bases at V and 4 bases at J, leaving 3 bases unmatched. The CDR3 spells CASSLGTGYGYTF. The DNA for the CDR3 is TGTGCCAGTAGTCTAGGGACAGGCTATGGCTACACCTTC.

This clone was observed a handful of times. The chain is built from TRBV6-5 and TRBJ1-1; D perhaps matches TRBD1 (6 bases). The V end was cut by 5 bases, the J end by 1 base, with 14 bases between. The germline V gene encodes CDR1 MNHEY and CDR2 SVGAGI. This CDR3 spans 15 amino acids. CDR3 DNA: TGTGCCAGCAGTAAAACCGGGACACAGAACACTGAAGCTTTCTTT. Its protein is CASSKTGTQNTEAFF.

The chain carries TRBV6-1 and TRBJ1-1; D is perhaps TRBD1 (5 bases). The CDR3 has 14 residues. Looked up from germline, CDR1 is MNHNS and CDR2 is SASEGT. V was clipped by 3 bases and J by 3 bases, with 11 bases between them. The CDR3 coding sequence is TGTGCCAGCAGTGAGGACACGGATGACACTGAAGCTTTCTTT. Translated, it gives CASSEDTDDTEAFF.

This clone was seen a few times. The J gene is TRBJ2-3, the V gene TRBV7-3; D is unresolved. Deletions cut 0 bases from V and 4 bases from J, with 5 bases between. Germline CDR1 and CDR2: SGHTA and FQGTGA. There are 13 residues in the CDR3. The CDR3 DNA sequence: TGTGCCAGCAGCTTAACGAGGCCAGATACGCAGTATTTT. It codes for CASSLTRPDTQYF.

The V call is TRBV29-1, the J call TRBJ2-5; no reliable D call. CDR3 length: 12 amino acids. Germline values: CDR1 SQVTM, CDR2 ANQGSEA. The V gene lost 4 bases and the J gene lost 4 bases, with 10 bases spanning the gap. CDR3 loop: CSVGDIGETQYF. CDR3 nucleotide sequence: TGCAGCGTTGGCGACATCGGAGAGACCCAGTACTTC.

The chain combines TRBV5-5 with TRBJ1-4; no reliable D call. The germline gives CDR1 SGHKS, CDR2 YYEKEE (reference sequence). V was cut by 0 bases and J by 6 bases, with 9 bases left in between. The CDR3 consists of 14 residues. The CDR3 region is CASSLVVGDEKLFF. The CDR3 DNA is TGTGCCAGCAGCTTGGTTGTCGGTGATGAAAAACTGTTTTTT. The full variable domain, in which reference TRBV5-5 and TRBJ1-4 provide the parts outside the CDR3, is DAGVTQSPTHLIKTRGQQVTLRCSPISGHKSVSWYQQVLGQGPQFIFQYYEKEERGRGNFPDRFSARQFPNYSSELNVNALLLGDSALYLCASSLVVGDEKLFFGSGTQLSVL.

The chain couples TRBV7-8 to TRBJ2-5; TRBD1 is a possible D gene (7 bases). The CDR3 covers 14 residues. Looked up from germline, CDR1 is SGHVS and CDR2 is FQNEAQ. Trimming removed 5 bases from V and 6 bases from J, with 16 bases in between. For the CDR3, the DNA is TGTGCCAGCAGCCCCAGGACAGGAGGGAAGACCCAGTACTTC. Translating gives CASSPRTGGKTQYF.

This clone turned up a few times. V and J are TRBV7-9 and TRBJ2-5, with 7 bases lining up with TRBD2. Looked up from germline, CDR1 is SEHNR and CDR2 is FQNEAQ (reference sequence). This CDR3 has 15 residues. Trimming cost V 8 bases and J 4 bases; bases outside gene matches: 13. The CDR3 loop reads CASGTPQGGAETQYF. As DNA, the CDR3 is TGTGCCAGCGGAACGCCCCAGGGAGGGGCAGAGACCCAGTACTTC. Full variable domain (missing parts from reference TRBV7-9 and TRBJ2-5): DTGVSQNPRHKITKRGQNVTFRCDPISEHNRLYWYRQTLGQGPEFLTYFQNEAQLEKSRLLSDRFSAERPKGSFSTLEIQRTEQGDSAMYLCASGTPQGGAETQYFGPGTRLLVL.